The 4 T cell receptor beta chains listed next were all sequenced from one sample in a study of T cell responses to AZD1222 COVID-19 vaccine. The method was immunoSEQ multiplex PCR; TCRdb's version includes in-frame clones alone and lacks a portion of them. The sample lists 99,000 or so clones, around 76% occurring once. Here the sequenced sample was peripheral blood, taken on day 0 of AZD1222 vaccination. Every receptor here comes from an adult in good health.

This clone was detected only a few times. The rearrangement uses TRBV2 and TRBJ2-5; D unresolved. CDR1 is SNHLY, CDR2 FYNNEI, per germline. This CDR3 is built from 14 residues. V lost 3 bases and J 3 bases, leaving 11 bases between the germline ends. The CDR3 DNA follows: TGTGCCAGCAGTGATGTCCCCTGGAAAGAGACCCAGTACTTC. Encoded protein: CASSDVPWKETQYF.

This chain's CDR3 is CASSDLGHLNQPQHF. DNA for the CDR3: TGTGCCAGCAGTGATTTGGGACACCTGAATCAGCCCCAGCATTTT. The rearrangement links TRBV2 to TRBJ1-5, with D possibly being TRBD1 (6 bases). Deletions cut 3 bases from V and 4 bases from J, with 13 bases between. The CDR3 has 15 amino acids. Germline lookup yields CDR1 SNHLY and CDR2 FYNNEI.

V is TRBV4-1 and J is TRBJ2-7; 11 bases line up with TRBD2. CDR1 and CDR2 from the germline V gene are MGHRA and YSYEKL. The CDR3 covers 15 residues. V shed 1 base, J shed 7 bases, and the junction held 6 bases outside the gene matches. CDR3 residues: CASSQVLAGGREQYF. The DNA of the CDR3 is TGCGCCAGCAGCCAAGTTTTAGCGGGGGGGCGTGAGCAGTACTTC.

The J gene is TRBJ1-3, the V gene TRBV12-5, with no clear D. Germline loops: CDR1 LGHNT, CDR2 FRNRAP. This CDR3 spans 16 amino acids. Trimming took off 0 bases at V and 0 bases at J, with 9 bases between the two ends. The DNA for the CDR3 is TGTGCTAGTGGTTTGGTATTGGGGAGCTCTGGAAACACCATATATTTT. This encodes CASGLVLGSSGNTIYF. The variable domain in full, completed from reference TRBV12-5 and TRBJ1-3, reads DARVTQTPRHKVTEMGQEVTMRCQPILGHNTVFWYRQTMMQGLELLAYFRNRAPLDDSGMPKDRFSAEMPDATLATLKIQPSEPRDSAVYFCASGLVLGSSGNTIYFGEGSWLTVV.